This T cell receptor (beta chain) stems from a study of T cell responses to AZD1222 COVID-19 vaccine. Across the whole study: Analysis merged second doses at about 4 or about 12 weeks. General study points: Seropositive status at baseline applied to only six AZD1222 recipients. White British ancestry dominated among donors, who included more females, and clonal diversity was possibly underestimated.

Assay used: immunoSEQ multiplex PCR; TCRdb lists only in-frame clones, some missing. The repertoire holds about 150,000 clones, with approximately 90% as singletons. A word on this clone: Its antigen is unidentified.

The length of the CDR3 is 16 residues. Losses at the gene ends were 2 bases for V and 1 base for J; bases not matched to a gene: 3. The germline V gene encodes CDR1 LGHNA and CDR2 YNFKEQ. The receptor was isolated from an adult in good health. J is TRBJ2-1 and V is TRBV4-2; TRBD1 matches at 9 bases. This sample comprised peripheral blood, obtained on day 0 of AZD1222 vaccination. The CDR3 DNA reads as TGTGCCAGCAGCCAACAGGACAGGGGATCCTACAATGAGCAGTTCTTC. Its translation: CASSQQDRGSYNEQFF.